Listed below are T cell receptor beta chains from one sample, sequenced in a study of Graves' ophthalmopathy and Graves' hyperthyroidism. TCRdb reprocessed the multiplex PCR reads via MiXCR and lists one record per CDR3 protein. The profile shows almost 400,000 distinct CDR3 sequences, around 18% of them singletons. The source material was peripheral blood. These receptors all come from a woman between 18 and 30 years old with Graves' ophthalmopathy. The conserved cysteine and the conserved F or W are not part of the CDR3 here. The order of the fields is J gene, D gene, clone size, V gene, CDR3 protein. A D gene is named only where the DNA matches it firmly. Where a row states a size, it is once, few, many or the class of an expanded clone; other rows omit it.

TRBJ2-2 | TRBD2 | many | TRBV7-3 | ASSLGSGSRELF
TRBJ2-6 | - | many | TRBV7-2 | ASKRDSGANVLT
TRBJ1-1 | - | many | TRBV7-2 | ASSRTQNTEAF
TRBJ1-2 | - | - | TRBV12-3/TRBV12-4 | ASSFVCLDGYT
TRBJ1-2 | TRBD1 | - | TRBV6-2/TRBV6-3 | ASSARQGANYGYT
TRBJ1-1 | - | - | TRBV28 | ASSVAGGGGEAF
TRBJ1-1 | TRBD1 | - | TRBV6-1 | ASKRTRDSTEAF
TRBJ2-2 | - | few | TRBV11-2 | ASSPAVGSGTGELF
TRBJ2-5 | - | many | TRBV7-2 | ASSLESQGRETQY
TRBJ2-7 | TRBD2 | once | TRBV30 | AWAGEHEQY
TRBJ2-7 | - | many | TRBV12-3/TRBV12-4 | ASSLAFKRDEQY
TRBJ1-2 | - | many | TRBV29-1 | SVEEPDFYGYT
TRBJ2-5 | - | - | TRBV5-1 | ASSLASREQETQY
TRBJ2-2 | TRBD1 | many | TRBV7-3 | ASSLGQINTGELF
TRBJ1-6 | - | many | TRBV10-1 | ASSRSGNSPLH
TRBJ1-1 | - | - | TRBV4-3 | ASSQDGGGTEAF
TRBJ1-5 | - | many | TRBV6-2/TRBV6-3 | ASSPPSVGPKH
TRBJ1-5 | - | - | TRBV6-2/TRBV6-3 | ASSYSAGQGSISNQPQH
TRBJ1-5 | TRBD1 | many | TRBV20-1 | SARVVEDRSQPQH
TRBJ2-7 | - | - | TRBV12-3/TRBV12-4 | ASRITGSSYEQY
TRBJ1-1 | TRBD1 | many | TRBV20-1 | SAGTGEYTEAF
TRBJ1-5 | - | many | TRBV27 | ASSLLPGNQPQH